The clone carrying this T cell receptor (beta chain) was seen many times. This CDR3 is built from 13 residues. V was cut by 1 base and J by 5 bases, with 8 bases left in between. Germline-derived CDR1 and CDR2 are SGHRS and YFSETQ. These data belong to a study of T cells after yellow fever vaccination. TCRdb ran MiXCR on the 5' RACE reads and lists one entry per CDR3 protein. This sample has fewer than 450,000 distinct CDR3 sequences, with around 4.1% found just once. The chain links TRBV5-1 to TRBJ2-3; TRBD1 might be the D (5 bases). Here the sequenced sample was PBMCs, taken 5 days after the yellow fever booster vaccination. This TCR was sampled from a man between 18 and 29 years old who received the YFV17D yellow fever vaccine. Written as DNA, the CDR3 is TGCGCCAGCAGCTTGATGGGGCAAGATACGCAGTATTTT. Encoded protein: CASSLMGQDTQYF.